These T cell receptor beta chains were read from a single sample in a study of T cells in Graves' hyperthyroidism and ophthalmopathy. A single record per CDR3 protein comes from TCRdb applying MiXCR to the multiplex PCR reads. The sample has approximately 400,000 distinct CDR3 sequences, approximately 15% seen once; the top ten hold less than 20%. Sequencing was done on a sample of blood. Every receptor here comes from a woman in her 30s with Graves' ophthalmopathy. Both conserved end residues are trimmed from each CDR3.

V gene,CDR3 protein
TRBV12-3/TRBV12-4,ASGEVGYQETQY
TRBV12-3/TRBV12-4,ASSPPRGSSGNTIY
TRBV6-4,ASSKGGWSTDTQY
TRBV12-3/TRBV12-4,ASSAGQALTTEAF
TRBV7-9,ASSLIGSPLH
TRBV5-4,ASSLGRVGDEQF
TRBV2,ASSDEGTGSYEQY
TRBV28,ASSQGLLRY
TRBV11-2,ASSHPTGAEQY
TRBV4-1,ASSQGTGRLETQY
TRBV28,ASSLPFFTDTQY
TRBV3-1,ASSPVPGQGADEELF
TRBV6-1,ASSEDRDEQY
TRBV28,ASSYAARARAST
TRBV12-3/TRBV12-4,ASSPSEGSLSSGANVLT
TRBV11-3,ASSLIHGNSPLH
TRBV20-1,SASSPVDTDTQY
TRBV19,ASSASGSTDTQY
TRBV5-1,ASSQDTGSYEQY
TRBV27,ASSLSGRPNYNEQF
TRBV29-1,SVEDLRTGTYEQY
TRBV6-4,ASTMIGAIWGREDQPQH
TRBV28,ASSLLQGNTIY
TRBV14,ASSQDRITKNEQF
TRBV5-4,ASSLEPRRTYGYT
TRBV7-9,ASSLFLANTGELF
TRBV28,ASSLGFNSGNTIY
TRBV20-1,SADRQEWNTEAF
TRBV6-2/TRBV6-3,ASSYGQGVTEAF
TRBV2,ASRKGTGGYNEQF
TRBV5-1,ASRDDGNSPLH
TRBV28,ASSSPTAGSNEQY
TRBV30,AWSSRLQGATKNIQY
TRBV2,ASSSRTGPT
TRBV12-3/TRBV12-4,ASSLVPGASEKLF
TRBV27,ASTRGRGFTGELF
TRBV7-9,ASSVRDRGEQF
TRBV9,ARSVSPGGLNTEAF
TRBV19,ASSMPNRRRAEAF
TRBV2,ASSVPGARNAEAF
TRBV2,ASREGGNEQY
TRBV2,ASSELITRDRGLGYGYT